This T cell receptor (beta chain) is drawn from a study of monozygotic twins with inflammatory bowel disease. Study results and limitations: A lone strong IBD-associated signal or clonotype found no support.

The CDR3 contains 16 residues. Germline assignment: CDR1 MNHEY and CDR2 SVGAGI. Worth noting for this clonotype: Its specificity is not known.

Every sample had its cDNA made across eight separate reactions. The unique tags termed UMIs, each holding a 6-nucleotide sample barcode, were added by means of template switching. TCRdb reprocessed the 5' RACE reads, with one entry per CDR3 protein and no DNA. The repertoire table contains just over 300,000 distinct CDR3 sequences. Per donor there was one draw, yielding a blood sample of approximately 2.4 ml. Sequencing was carried out using blood. The V call is TRBV6-5, the J call TRBJ1-3; TCRdb outputs TRBD1, but without DNA this stays unchecked. The clonotype was recovered from a human donor with ulcerative colitis or Crohn's disease, or a healthy co-twin of an affected twin (not recorded which). CDR3 amino acids: CASSYSGGTSGNTIYF.